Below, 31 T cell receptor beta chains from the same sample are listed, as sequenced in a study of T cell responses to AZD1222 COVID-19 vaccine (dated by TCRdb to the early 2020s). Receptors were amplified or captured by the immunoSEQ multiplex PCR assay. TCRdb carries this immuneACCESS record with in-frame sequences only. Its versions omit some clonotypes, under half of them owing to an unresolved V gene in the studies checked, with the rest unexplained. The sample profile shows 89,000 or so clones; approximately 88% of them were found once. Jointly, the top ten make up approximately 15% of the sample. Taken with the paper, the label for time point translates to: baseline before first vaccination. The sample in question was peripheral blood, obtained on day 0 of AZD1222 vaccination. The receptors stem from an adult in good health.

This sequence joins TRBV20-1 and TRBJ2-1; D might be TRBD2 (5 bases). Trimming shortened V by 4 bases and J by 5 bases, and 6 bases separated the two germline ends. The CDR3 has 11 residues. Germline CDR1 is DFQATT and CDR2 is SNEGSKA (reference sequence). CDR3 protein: CSATGNNEQFF. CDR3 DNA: TGCAGTGCTACGGGGAACAATGAGCAGTTCTTC.

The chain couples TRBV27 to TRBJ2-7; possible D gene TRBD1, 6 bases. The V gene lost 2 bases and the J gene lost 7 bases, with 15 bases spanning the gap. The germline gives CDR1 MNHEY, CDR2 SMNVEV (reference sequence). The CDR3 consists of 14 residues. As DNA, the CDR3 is TGTGCCAGCAGTTTAACAGGGCGACCATATGAGCAGTACTTC. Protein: CASSLTGRPYEQYF.

In nucleotides, the CDR3 is TGTGCCAGTAGTCGGCCTAGCGGGAGCCCCGGGGAGCTGTTTTTT. This gives the protein CASSRPSGSPGELFF. The rearrangement links TRBV19 to TRBJ2-2; the match to TRBD2 covers 10 bases. Trimming removed 5 bases from V and 6 bases from J; junction bases left unmatched: 6. The CDR3 has 15 amino acids. Germline V gives CDR1 LNHDA, CDR2 SQIVND (reference sequence).

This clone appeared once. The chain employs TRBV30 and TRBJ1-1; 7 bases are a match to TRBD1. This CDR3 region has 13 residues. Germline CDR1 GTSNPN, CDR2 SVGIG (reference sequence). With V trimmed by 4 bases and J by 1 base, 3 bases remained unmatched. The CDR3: CAWNRGQNTEAFF. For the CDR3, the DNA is TGTGCCTGGAACAGGGGCCAGAACACTGAAGCTTTCTTT.

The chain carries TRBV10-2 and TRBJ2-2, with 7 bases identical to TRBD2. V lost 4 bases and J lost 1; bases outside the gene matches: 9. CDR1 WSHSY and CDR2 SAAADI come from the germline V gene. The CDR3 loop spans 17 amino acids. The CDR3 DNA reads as TGCGCCAGCAGTGGGCCCCTCCTAGCGGTGAACACCGGGGAGCTGTTTTTT. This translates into CASSGPLLAVNTGELFF.

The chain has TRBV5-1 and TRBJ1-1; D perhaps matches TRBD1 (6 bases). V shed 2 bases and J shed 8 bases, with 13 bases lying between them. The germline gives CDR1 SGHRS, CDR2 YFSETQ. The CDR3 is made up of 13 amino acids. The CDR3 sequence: CASSFRTEREAFF. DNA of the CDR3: TGCGCCAGCAGCTTTCGGACAGAAAGAGAAGCTTTCTTT. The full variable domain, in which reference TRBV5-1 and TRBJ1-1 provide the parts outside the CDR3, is KAGVTQTPRYLIKTRGQQVTLSCSPISGHRSVSWYQQTPGQGLQFLFEYFSETQRNKGNFPGRFSGRQFSNSRSEMNVSTLELGDSALYLCASSFRTEREAFFGQGTRLTVV.

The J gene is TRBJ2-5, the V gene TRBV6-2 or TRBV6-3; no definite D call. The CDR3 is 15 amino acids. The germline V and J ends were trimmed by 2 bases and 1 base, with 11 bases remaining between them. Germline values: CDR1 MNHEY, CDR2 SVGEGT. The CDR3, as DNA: TGTGCCAGCAGTTACCTAGGACGCTCCCAAGAGACCCAGTACTTC. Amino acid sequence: CASSYLGRSQETQYF.

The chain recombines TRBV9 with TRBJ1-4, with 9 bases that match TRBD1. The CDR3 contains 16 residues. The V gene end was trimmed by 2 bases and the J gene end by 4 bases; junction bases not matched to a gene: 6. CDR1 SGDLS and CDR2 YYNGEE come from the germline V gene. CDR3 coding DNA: TGTGCCAGCAGCGTGGGACAGGGTTCGGGTAATGAAAAACTGTTTTTT. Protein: CASSVGQGSGNEKLFF.

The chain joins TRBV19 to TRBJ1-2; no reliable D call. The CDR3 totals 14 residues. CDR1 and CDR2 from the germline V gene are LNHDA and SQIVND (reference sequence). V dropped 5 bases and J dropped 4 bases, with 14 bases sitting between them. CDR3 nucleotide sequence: TGTGCCAGTAGTTACCAGGAGGCCGGCTATGGCTACACCTTC. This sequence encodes CASSYQEAGYGYTF.

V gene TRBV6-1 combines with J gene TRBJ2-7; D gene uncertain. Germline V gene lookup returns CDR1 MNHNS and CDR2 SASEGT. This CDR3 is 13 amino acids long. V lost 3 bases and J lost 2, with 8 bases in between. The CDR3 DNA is TGTGCCAGCAGTGAGTTAACCACCTACGAGCAGTACTTC. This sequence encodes CASSELTTYEQYF.

Here the CDR3 reads CASSYGAGAVYEQYF. The CDR3, as DNA: TGTGCCAGCAGTTACGGGGCGGGAGCAGTCTACGAGCAGTACTTC. The rearrangement joins TRBV6-5 to TRBJ2-7; 7 bases match TRBD2. V was clipped by 2 bases and J by 3 bases; unmatched bases: 7. The CDR3 is 15 residues long. CDR1 and CDR2 from the germline V gene are MNHEY and SVGAGI.

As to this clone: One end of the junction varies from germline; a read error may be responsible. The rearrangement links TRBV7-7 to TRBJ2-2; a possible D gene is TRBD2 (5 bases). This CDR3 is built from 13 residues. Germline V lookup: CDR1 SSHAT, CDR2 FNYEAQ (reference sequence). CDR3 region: CASSGTRAGELFF. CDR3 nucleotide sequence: TGTGCTAGCAGCGGAACTAGAGCCGGGGAGCTGTTTTTT.

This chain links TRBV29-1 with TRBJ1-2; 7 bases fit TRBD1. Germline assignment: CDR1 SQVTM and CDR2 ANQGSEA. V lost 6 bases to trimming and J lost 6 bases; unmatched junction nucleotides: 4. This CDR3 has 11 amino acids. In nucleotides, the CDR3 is TGCAGCGTCCCACAGGGGAATGGCTACACCTTC. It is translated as CSVPQGNGYTF.

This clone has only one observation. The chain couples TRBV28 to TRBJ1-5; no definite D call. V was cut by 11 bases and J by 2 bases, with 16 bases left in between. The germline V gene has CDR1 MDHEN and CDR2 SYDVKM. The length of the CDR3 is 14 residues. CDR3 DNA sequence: TGTGCCTCCTATCCCGGTTCGGGCAATCAGCCCCAGCATTTT. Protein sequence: CASYPGSGNQPQHF.

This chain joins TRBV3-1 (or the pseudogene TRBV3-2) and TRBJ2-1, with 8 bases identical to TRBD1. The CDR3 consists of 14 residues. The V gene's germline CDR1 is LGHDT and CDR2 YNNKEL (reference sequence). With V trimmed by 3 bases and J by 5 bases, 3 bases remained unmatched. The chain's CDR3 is CASSHRDRNNEQFF. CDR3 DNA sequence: TGTGCCAGCAGCCATAGGGACAGGAACAATGAGCAGTTCTTC.

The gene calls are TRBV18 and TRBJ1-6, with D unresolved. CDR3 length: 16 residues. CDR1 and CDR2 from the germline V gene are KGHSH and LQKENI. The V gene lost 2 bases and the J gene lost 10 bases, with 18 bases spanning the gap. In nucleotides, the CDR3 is TGTGCCAGCTCACCAATCATTGTCGTGGGGAAGTCACCCCTCCACTTT. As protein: CASSPIIVVGKSPLHF.

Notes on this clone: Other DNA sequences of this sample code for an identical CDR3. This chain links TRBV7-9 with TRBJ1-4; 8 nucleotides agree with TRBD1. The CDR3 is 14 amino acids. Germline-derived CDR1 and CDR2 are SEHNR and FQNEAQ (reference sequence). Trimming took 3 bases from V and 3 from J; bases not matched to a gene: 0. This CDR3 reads CASSLGQANEKLFF. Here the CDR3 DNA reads TGTGCCAGCAGCTTGGGACAGGCTAATGAAAAACTGTTTTTT.

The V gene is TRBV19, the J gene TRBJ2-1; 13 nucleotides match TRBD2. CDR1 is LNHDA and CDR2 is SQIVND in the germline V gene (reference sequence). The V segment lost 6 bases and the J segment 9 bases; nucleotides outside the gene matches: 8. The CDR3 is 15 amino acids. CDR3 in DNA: TGTGCCAGTAGGACGACTAGCGGGAGGCTAGGTGAGCAGTTCTTC. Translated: CASRTTSGRLGEQFF.

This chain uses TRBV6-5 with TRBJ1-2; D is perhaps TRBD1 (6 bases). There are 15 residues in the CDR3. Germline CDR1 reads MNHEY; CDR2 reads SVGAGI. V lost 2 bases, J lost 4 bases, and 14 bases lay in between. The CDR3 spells CASSYGGSLSYGYTF. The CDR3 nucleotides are TGTGCCAGCAGTTACGGGGGCAGCCTGAGCTATGGCTACACCTTC.

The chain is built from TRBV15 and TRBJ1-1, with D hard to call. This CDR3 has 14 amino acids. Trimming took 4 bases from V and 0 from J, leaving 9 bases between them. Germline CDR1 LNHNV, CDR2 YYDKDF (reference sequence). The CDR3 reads CATSKRRMNTEAFF. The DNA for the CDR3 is TGTGCCACCAGCAAGAGAAGGATGAACACTGAAGCTTTCTTT.

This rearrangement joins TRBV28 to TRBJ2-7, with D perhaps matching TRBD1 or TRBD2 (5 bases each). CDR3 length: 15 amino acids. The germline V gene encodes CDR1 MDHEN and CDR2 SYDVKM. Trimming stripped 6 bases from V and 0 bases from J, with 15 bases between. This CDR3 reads CASSSGTANSYEQYF. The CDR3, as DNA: TGTGCCAGCAGCTCCGGGACGGCGAACTCCTACGAGCAGTACTTC.

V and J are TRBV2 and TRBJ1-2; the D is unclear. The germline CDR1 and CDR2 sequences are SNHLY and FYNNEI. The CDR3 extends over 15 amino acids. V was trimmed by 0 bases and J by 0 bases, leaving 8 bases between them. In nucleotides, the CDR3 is TGTGCCAGCAGTGAAGCGAAGCGGCCTAACTATGGCTACACCTTC. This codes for CASSEAKRPNYGYTF.

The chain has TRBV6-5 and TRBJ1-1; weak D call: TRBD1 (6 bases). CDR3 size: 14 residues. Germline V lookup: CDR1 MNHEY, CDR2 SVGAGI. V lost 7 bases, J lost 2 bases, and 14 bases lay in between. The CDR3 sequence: CASILRGLNTEAFF. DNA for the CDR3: TGTGCCAGCATCCTCAGGGGCCTCAACACTGAAGCTTTCTTT.

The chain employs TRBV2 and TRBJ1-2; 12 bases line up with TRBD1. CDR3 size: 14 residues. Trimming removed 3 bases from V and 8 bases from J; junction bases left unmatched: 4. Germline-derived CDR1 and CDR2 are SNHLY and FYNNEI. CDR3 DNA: TGTGCCAGCAGTGAGGGACAGGGGGCAAGGGGCTACACCTTC. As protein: CASSEGQGARGYTF. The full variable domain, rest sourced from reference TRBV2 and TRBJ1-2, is EPEVTQTPSHQVTQMGQEVILRCVPISNHLYFYWYRQILGQKVEFLVSFYNNEISEKSEIFDDQFSVERPDGSNFTLKIRSTKLEDSAMYFCASSEGQGARGYTFGSGTRLTVV.

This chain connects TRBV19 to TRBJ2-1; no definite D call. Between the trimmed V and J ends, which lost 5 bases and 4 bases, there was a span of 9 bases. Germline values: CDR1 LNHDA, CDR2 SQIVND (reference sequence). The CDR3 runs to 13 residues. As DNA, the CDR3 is TGTGCCAGTAGTCGAGCCCGATACAATGAGCAGTTCTTC. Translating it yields CASSRARYNEQFF.

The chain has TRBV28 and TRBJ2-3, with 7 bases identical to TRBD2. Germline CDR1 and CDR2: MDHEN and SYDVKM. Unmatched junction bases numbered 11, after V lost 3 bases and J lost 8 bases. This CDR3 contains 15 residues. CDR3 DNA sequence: TGTGCCAGCAGTTTTCGGGCGGGAGATAGAGGTACGCAGTATTTT. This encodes CASSFRAGDRGTQYF.

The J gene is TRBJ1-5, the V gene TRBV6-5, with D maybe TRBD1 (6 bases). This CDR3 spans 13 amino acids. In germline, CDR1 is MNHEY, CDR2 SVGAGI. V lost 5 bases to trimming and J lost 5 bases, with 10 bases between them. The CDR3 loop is CASSHRTDQPQHF. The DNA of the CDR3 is TGTGCCAGCAGTCACAGGACAGATCAGCCCCAGCATTTT.

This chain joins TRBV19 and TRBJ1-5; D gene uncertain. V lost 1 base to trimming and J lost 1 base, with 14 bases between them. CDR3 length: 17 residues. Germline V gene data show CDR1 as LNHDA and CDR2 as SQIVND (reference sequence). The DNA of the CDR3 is TGTGCCAGTAGTATAGGGTTTAGGGCGGCGAGCAATCAGCCCCAGCATTTT. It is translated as CASSIGFRAASNQPQHF.

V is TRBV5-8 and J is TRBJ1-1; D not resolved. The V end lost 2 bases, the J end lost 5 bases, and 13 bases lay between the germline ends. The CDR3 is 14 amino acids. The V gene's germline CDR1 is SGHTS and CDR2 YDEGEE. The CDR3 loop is CASSFRVEGTEAFF. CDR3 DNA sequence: TGTGCCAGCAGCTTTAGGGTTGAAGGTACTGAAGCTTTCTTT.

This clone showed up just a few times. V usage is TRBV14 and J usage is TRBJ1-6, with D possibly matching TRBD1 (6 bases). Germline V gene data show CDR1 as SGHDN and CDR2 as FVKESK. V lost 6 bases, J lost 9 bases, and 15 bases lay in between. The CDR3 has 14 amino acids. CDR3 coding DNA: TGTGCCAGCAGTCAACAGGGAGGAACTTCACCCCTCCACTTT. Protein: CASSQQGGTSPLHF.

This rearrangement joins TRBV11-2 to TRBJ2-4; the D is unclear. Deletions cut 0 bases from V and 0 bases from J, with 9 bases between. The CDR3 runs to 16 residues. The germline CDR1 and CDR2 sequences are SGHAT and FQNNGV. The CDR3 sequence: CASSLEGFLAKNIQYF. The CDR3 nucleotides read TGTGCCAGCAGCTTAGAGGGGTTCCTAGCCAAAAACATTCAGTACTTC.